The rows below give T cell receptor beta chains drawn from one sample of a study of T cells after yellow fever vaccination. TCRdb fed the 5' RACE reads into MiXCR, producing one record per CDR3 protein. The repertoire consists of hundreds of thousands of distinct CDR3 sequences, with roughly 5.6% occurring once and the leading ten covering roughly 3.3%. The source was CD4+ T cells sorted from PBMCs, collected on the day of the yellow fever booster vaccination. The source is a man aged 18 to 29 who received the YFV17D yellow fever vaccine. CDR3s include the opening cysteine and the closing phenylalanine or tryptophan. The D gene is left open where the match is weak. Size values are once, few and many counts, or a class for expanded clones, and some rows have none.

D gene,V gene,clone size,J gene,CDR3 DNA,CDR3 protein
TRBD2,TRBV5-1,many,TRBJ2-1,TGCGCCAGCAGCCGCGGGACTAGCGGGGGGGCCCACGATGAGCAGTTCTTC,CASSRGTSGGAHDEQFF
-,TRBV5-1,many,TRBJ1-6,TGCGCCAGCAGCTTGGGACAGCCCAGTTCACCCCTCCACTTT,CASSLGQPSSPLHF
TRBD1,TRBV10-3,many,TRBJ1-5,TGTGCCATCAGTGAGTCCGGAGACAGGGTAAATCAGCCCCAGCATTTT,CAISESGDRVNQPQHF
-,TRBV3-1,few,TRBJ2-1,TGTGCCAGCAGCCAAGGCCCTGGGGAGAGCTACAATGAGCAGTTCTTC,CASSQGPGESYNEQFF
-,TRBV18,few,TRBJ2-6,TGTGCCAGCTCACGACCCCTCCCAACTATGCGACGCTCTGGGGCCAACGTCCTGACTTTC,CASSRPLPTMRRSGANVLTF
TRBD1,TRBV12-3/TRBV12-4,few,TRBJ1-1,TGTGCCAGCAGTTGGGACAGGGCGAACACTGAAGCTTTCTTT,CASSWDRANTEAFF
-,TRBV20-1,-,TRBJ1-3,TGCAGTGCTAGAATCGGCGGAAACACCATATATTTT,CSARIGGNTIYF
-,TRBV4-3,few,TRBJ2-4,TGCGCCAGCAGCCCAAGAGTAGGGGGAGGGGGCATTCAGTACTTC,CASSPRVGGGGIQYF
-,TRBV5-4,-,TRBJ1-1,TGTGCCAGCAGCTTGGTGGCCCGGACGGCGAACACTGAAGCTTTCTTT,CASSLVARTANTEAFF
-,TRBV29-1,few,TRBJ1-4,TGCAGCGTTGGGGGACGGGTAAAGAATGAAAAACTGTTTTTT,CSVGGRVKNEKLFF
-,TRBV20-1,-,TRBJ2-5,TGCAGTGCCGTCACTAGTGGGGGAGTCGAGACCCAGTACTTC,CSAVTSGGVETQYF
-,TRBV7-2,many,TRBJ2-4,TGTGCCAGCAGCTTAATCGGGCAGGTAGCCAAAAACATTCAGTACTTC,CASSLIGQVAKNIQYF
-,TRBV24-1,few,TRBJ1-2,TGTGCCACCAGTGATGGTCGCTTGAGCTACACCTTC,CATSDGRLSYTF
-,TRBV6-2/TRBV6-3,many,TRBJ1-5,TGTGCCAGCAGTTACTTTAGCAATCAGCCCCAGCATTTT,CASSYFSNQPQHF
-,TRBV4-1,-,TRBJ2-1,TGCGCCAGCAGCCAAGGCCCGTTGGGGGGGCTGGGTGAGCAGTTCTTC,CASSQGPLGGLGEQFF
-,TRBV6-6,few,TRBJ2-3,TGTGCCAGCAGTTACAGGGCTAGCACCAGAGATACGCAGTATTTT,CASSYRASTRDTQYF
-,TRBV4-2,many,TRBJ2-3,TGTGCCAGCAGCCGATTCACAGATACGCAGTATTTT,CASSRFTDTQYF
-,TRBV2,-,TRBJ1-2,TGTGCCAGCGGGGAAAATAACTATGGCTACACCTTC,CASGENNYGYTF
TRBD2,TRBV9,few,TRBJ2-5,TGTGCCAGCAGCGTAGACCCAGCGGGGGGGCAAGAGACCCAGTACTTC,CASSVDPAGGQETQYF
TRBD1,TRBV6-1,-,TRBJ1-5,TGTGCCAGCAGTGGGGACAGGGGGCTTCAGCCCCAGCATTTT,CASSGDRGLQPQHF
-,TRBV10-3,many,TRBJ1-1,TGTGCCATCAGTGACCGGGGGGGCGCGGTAACTGAAGCTTTCTTT,CAISDRGGAVTEAFF
-,TRBV30,-,TRBJ2-7,TGTGCCTGGAGTGGCCCCTCCGGACCCGCCTACGAGCAGTACTTC,CAWSGPSGPAYEQYF
TRBD1,TRBV6-6,few,TRBJ1-4,TGTGCCAGCAGTTACCCCAGGACAGGAGGGAGTGAAAAACTGTTTTTT,CASSYPRTGGSEKLFF
-,TRBV11-2,few,TRBJ2-1,TGTGCCAGCAGCTTAGAGGGCAGGAACTACAATGAGCAGTTCTTC,CASSLEGRNYNEQFF
TRBD1,TRBV5-1,-,TRBJ1-2,TGCGCCAGCAGCGCCCTTACCACAGGGGCCGTGCGTGGCTACACCTTC,CASSALTTGAVRGYTF
-,TRBV3-1,few,TRBJ2-3,TGTGCCAGCAGCCGTACGGGGGCGAGTACCGATACGCAGTATTTT,CASSRTGASTDTQYF
TRBD2,TRBV12-3/TRBV12-4,many,TRBJ2-2,TGTGCCAGCAGTTTAAGATTGTTGCGGGGGGCCCCTGGGACCGGGGAGCTGTTTTTT,CASSLRLLRGAPGTGELFF
-,TRBV5-4,many,TRBJ2-1,TGTGCCAGCAGCTTGGCCCTAGTTGGAATTTACAATGAGCAGTTCTTC,CASSLALVGIYNEQFF
-,TRBV5-4,-,TRBJ2-3,TGTGCCAGCACCCCCCAGGGTCAATCTAGCACAGATACGCAGTATTTT,CASTPQGQSSTDTQYF
-,TRBV5-1,-,TRBJ1-1,TGCGCCAGCGGGGTGTTGCGGAACACTGAAGCTTTCTTT,CASGVLRNTEAFF